This entry is about one T cell receptor beta chain. This sample is part of a study of T cells in Graves' hyperthyroidism and ophthalmopathy. Researchers took RNA transcripts and amplified the TCR beta CDR3 regions from them. First-round RT-PCR of the TCR CDR3 relied on the HTBI primer set. TCRdb itself ran the multiplex PCR reads through MiXCR, one entry per CDR3 protein. Among around 560,000 distinct CDR3 sequences, approximately 15% were seen once, and the ten largest hold under 20%. The V end lost 3 bases, the J end lost 1 base, and 7 bases lay between the germline ends. The CDR3 has 14 amino acids. The V gene's germline CDR1 is LNHNV and CDR2 YYDKDF (reference sequence). Graves' hyperthyroidism is called stable when ophthalmopathy does not progress within 18 months.

The chain has TRBV15 and TRBJ1-5; no clear D. Sequencing was carried out using blood. This TCR was recovered from a woman under 30 with Graves' hyperthyroidism. CDR3 nucleotides: TGTGCCACCAGCAGCCGAGACAGCAATCAGCCCCAGCATTTT. Its protein product is CATSSRDSNQPQHF.